This passage covers 30 T cell receptor beta chains from one sample sequenced in a study of T cells in Graves' hyperthyroidism and ophthalmopathy. Template material for amplifying TCR beta CDR3 regions consisted of RNA transcripts. Initially, a first-round RT-PCR of the TCR CDR3 employed the HTBI primer set. TCRdb used MiXCR to reprocess the multiplex PCR reads, holding one entry per CDR3 protein. Of a few hundred thousand distinct CDR3 sequences listed, 20% to 25% are singletons. Material: blood. The receptors stem from a young man with Graves' hyperthyroidism.

This clonotype was detected ten times or more. The genes are TRBV2 and TRBJ2-7; possible D gene TRBD2, 8 bases. The CDR3 consists of 15 residues. V gave up 6 bases and J gave up 0 bases, with 15 bases separating them. Germline CDR1 is SNHLY and CDR2 is FYNNEI. CDR3 nucleotide sequence: TGTGCCAGCAGCTCGGGAGGGGGCTTCTCCTACGAGCAGTACTTC. Translating gives CASSSGGGFSYEQYF.

The sample holds many counts of this clonotype. The chain has TRBV15 and TRBJ2-2, with TRBD1 matching over 9 bases. The length of the CDR3 is 15 residues. The V gene end was trimmed by 1 base and the J gene end by 5 bases; junction bases not matched to a gene: 2. CDR1 is LNHNV, CDR2 YYDKDF, per germline (reference sequence). In DNA, the CDR3 is TGTGCCACCAGCAGAGGGACAGGGGATACCGGGGAGCTGTTTTTT. This codes for CATSRGTGDTGELFF. The full variable domain, in which reference TRBV15 and TRBJ2-2 provide the parts outside the CDR3, is DAMVIQNPRYQVTQFGKPVTLSCSQTLNHNVMYWYQQKSSQAPKLLFHYYDKDFNNEADTPDNFQSRRPNTSFCFLDIRSPGLGDTAMYLCATSRGTGDTGELFFGEGSRLTVL.

This clonotype was recorded at least ten times. The J gene is TRBJ2-7, the V gene TRBV28; TRBD1 agrees at 7 bases. Unmatched junction bases numbered 12, after V lost 8 bases and J lost 2 bases. This CDR3 has 15 residues. CDR1 and CDR2 (germline): MDHEN, SYDVKM. CDR3 bases: TGTGCCAGCGGGTACGTAACAGGGGCCACCTACGAGCAGTACTTC. Its translation: CASGYVTGATYEQYF.

The chain links TRBV2 to TRBJ2-5, with D perhaps matching TRBD2 (6 bases). The CDR3 length is 15 residues. Germline loops: CDR1 SNHLY, CDR2 FYNNEI. V was clipped by 7 bases and J by 4 bases, with 19 bases between them. CDR3 DNA sequence: TGTGCCAGCACCGCGGGGTCCACCGGCGGAGAGACCCAGTACTTC. It translates to CASTAGSTGGETQYF.

This clonotype was recorded many times. The CDR3, as DNA: TGTGCCAGTTCTGCCCACAGGGGGAGGGAGACCCAGTACTTC. Its protein product is CASSAHRGRETQYF. The genes are TRBV28 and TRBJ2-5; 8 nucleotides line up with TRBD1. This CDR3 is 14 amino acids long. Trimming at V came to 9 bases and at J to 5 bases, leaving 11 bases not matched to a gene. Germline V gives CDR1 MDHEN, CDR2 SYDVKM.

This clonotype has a count of ten or more. The chain is built from TRBV28 and TRBJ1-1, with 8 bases matching TRBD1. V was pared by 5 bases and J by 0 bases, with 8 bases of the junction left unmatched. Germline-derived CDR1 and CDR2 are MDHEN and SYDVKM. The CDR3 contains 16 residues. The CDR3 protein is CASSPDRAYMNTEAFF. CDR3 bases: TGTGCCAGCAGTCCGGACAGGGCGTACATGAACACTGAAGCTTTCTTT.

This clonotype was seen at least ten times. The rearrangement links TRBV6-2 or TRBV6-3 to TRBJ2-5; the match to TRBD2 covers 7 bases. The CDR3 length is 14 residues. Losses at the gene ends were 6 bases for V and 5 bases for J; bases not matched to a gene: 9. CDR1 MNHEY and CDR2 SVGEGT come from the germline V gene. The chain's CDR3 is CASSNSGGVETQYF. The DNA for the CDR3 is TGTGCCAGCAGCAACTCGGGGGGTGTCGAGACCCAGTACTTC.

This clonotype was counted many times. This chain joins TRBV11-2 and TRBJ2-7, with 9 nucleotides matching TRBD2. The CDR3 is 15 amino acids. CDR1 and CDR2 (germline): SGHAT, FQNNGV. J gave up 5 bases and V 5 bases, and 10 bases lay outside the gene matches. This CDR3 reads CASSARGTSYHEQYF. The CDR3 region has the DNA TGTGCCAGCAGCGCACGGGGGACTAGCTACCACGAGCAGTACTTC.

This clonotype occurred a few times. The chain combines TRBV15 with TRBJ1-1; a possible D gene is TRBD1 (5 bases). The germline CDR1 and CDR2 sequences are LNHNV and YYDKDF (reference sequence). This CDR3 comprises 15 residues. With 6 bases removed from V and 2 bases from J, the gap between germline ends came to 16 bases. The CDR3 bases are TGTGCCACCAGGGGAAACCTGGGGCTCAACACTGAAGCTTTCTTT. The encoded protein is CATRGNLGLNTEAFF.

This clonotype was observed a handful of times. This rearrangement joins TRBV11-2 to TRBJ2-5; D remains unclear. The length of the CDR3 is 13 residues. Looked up from germline, CDR1 is SGHAT and CDR2 is FQNNGV. V dropped 3 bases and J dropped 2 bases, with 7 bases sitting between them. The CDR3 region has the DNA TGTGCCAGCAGCTTGATGGAACAAGAGACCCAGTACTTC. Amino acids: CASSLMEQETQYF.

Many counts were recorded for this clonotype. The chain combines TRBV12-3 or TRBV12-4 with TRBJ2-7, with TRBD1 matching 9 bases. This CDR3 comprises 15 residues. V dropped 2 bases and J dropped 6; count of bases not matched to a gene: 8. The CDR3 reads CASSLRGGQGAEQYF. The DNA of the CDR3 is TGTGCCAGCAGTTTAAGAGGGGGACAGGGAGCCGAGCAGTACTTC.

This chain links TRBV20-1 with TRBJ2-2; D unresolved. V was trimmed by 5 bases and J by 7 bases, leaving 14 bases between them. The length of the CDR3 is 13 residues. Germline loops: CDR1 DFQATT, CDR2 SNEGSKA (reference sequence). CDR3 coding DNA: TGCAGTGCTGACGCACTGACCGGCGGGGAGCTGTTTTTT. The encoded protein is CSADALTGGELFF.

This clonotype was detected ten times or more. V usage is TRBV9 and J usage is TRBJ1-3; D perhaps matches TRBD1 (6 bases). The V end lost 4 bases, the J end lost 0 bases, and 14 bases lay between the germline ends. There are 16 residues in the CDR3. Germline loops: CDR1 SGDLS, CDR2 YYNGEE. The DNA of the CDR3 is TGTGCCAGCAGCACAAACAGGGATTTCTCTGGAAACACCATATATTTT. Its protein product is CASSTNRDFSGNTIYF.

This clonotype was seen at least ten times. CDR3 coding DNA: TGTGCCAGCAGCCCAGGCCTGGGGGTCCGTTACACCGGGGAGCTGTTTTTT. Amino acid sequence: CASSPGLGVRYTGELFF. The chain recombines TRBV11-2 with TRBJ2-2, with D possibly being TRBD1 or TRBD2 (5 bases each). This CDR3 comprises 17 residues. The germline CDR1 and CDR2 sequences are SGHAT and FQNNGV. V shed 5 bases and J shed 3 bases, with 19 bases lying between them.

The V gene is TRBV19, the J gene TRBJ1-1; D might be TRBD1 (6 bases). Germline-derived CDR1 and CDR2 are LNHDA and SQIVND (reference sequence). V was shortened by 8 bases and J by 2 bases, with 15 bases between the two germline ends. CDR3 length equals 14 residues. The CDR3 sequence is CASAIRGGNTEAFF. Here the CDR3 DNA reads TGTGCCAGTGCCATCAGGGGAGGAAACACTGAAGCTTTCTTT.

V is TRBV6-5 and J is TRBJ1-2, with 10 nucleotides matching TRBD1. This CDR3 comprises 15 residues. Germline values: CDR1 MNHEY, CDR2 SVGAGI. The V segment lost 2 bases and the J segment 6 bases; nucleotides outside the gene matches: 6. The CDR3 sequence: CASSYPGQGIDGYTF. In DNA, the CDR3 is TGTGCCAGCAGTTACCCGGGACAGGGGATCGATGGCTACACCTTC.

This clonotype was recorded at least ten times. This chain joins TRBV12-3 or TRBV12-4 and TRBJ1-6; D unclear. Trimming took 6 bases from V and 7 from J, leaving 7 bases between them. The CDR3 extends over 12 amino acids. The CDR3 loop is CASRENNSPLHF. The CDR3 DNA reads TGTGCCAGCAGGGAGAACAATTCACCCCTCCACTTT.

This clonotype has ten or more counts. J is TRBJ1-2 and V is TRBV30; D remains ambiguous. Trimming removed 0 bases from V and 12 bases from J, with 11 bases in between. CDR3 length: 11 amino acids. Germline V gene sequence: CDR1 GTSNPN, CDR2 SVGIG (reference sequence). As DNA, the CDR3 is TGTGCCTGGAGTGTCCCCCGGCGCGACACCTTC. Translating it yields CAWSVPRRDTF.

Many counts were recorded for this clonotype. This chain uses TRBV5-1 with TRBJ1-1, with TRBD1 matching 7 bases. The CDR3 sequence is 15 residues long. J gave up 7 bases and V 0 bases, and 9 bases lay outside the gene matches. From germline, CDR1 is SGHRS and CDR2 YFSETQ. CDR3: CASSLEWPGGSEAFF. Written as DNA, the CDR3 is TGCGCCAGCAGCTTGGAATGGCCAGGGGGGAGTGAAGCTTTCTTT.

The gene calls are TRBV19 and TRBJ1-2, with 8 positions matching TRBD1. The germline CDR1 and CDR2 sequences are LNHDA and SQIVND (reference sequence). The junction had 9 bases not matched to a gene; V was cut back by 8 bases and J by 4 bases. The CDR3 length is 14 residues. The CDR3 DNA reads as TGTGCCAGTCGAAGCAGGGGGCTAGTCTATGGCTACACCTTC. This encodes CASRSRGLVYGYTF.

With regard to this clonotype: Possible read error: a much larger clone is one base away. V gene TRBV19 combines with J gene TRBJ1-1; tentative D call: TRBD1 (5 bases). There are 14 residues in the CDR3. Germline CDR1 reads LNHDA; CDR2 reads SQIVND (reference sequence). V lost 6 bases, J lost 4 bases, and 15 bases lay in between. DNA of the CDR3: TGTGCCAGTAGATTGTCCCAGAGGGGCACTGAAGCTTTCTTT. As protein: CASRLSQRGTEAFF.

This clonotype was observed a single time. The chain links TRBV29-1 to TRBJ2-7; 15 bases are a match to TRBD2. The junction had 7 bases not matched to a gene; V was cut back by 4 bases and J by 3 bases. CDR3 length: 16 amino acids. Germline CDR1 SQVTM, CDR2 ANQGSEA. The CDR3 region has the DNA TGCAGCGTTGGGTCGGGACTAGCGGGAGGATACTACGAGCAGTACTTC. Its protein product is CSVGSGLAGGYYEQYF.

This clonotype has at least ten counts. The chain has TRBV28 and TRBJ2-5; 9 bases match TRBD1. CDR1 and CDR2 (germline): MDHEN, SYDVKM. This CDR3 region has 14 residues. Germline trimming cut 2 bases from V and 9 bases from J; bases unmatched to any gene: 7. CDR3 sequence reads: CASSLLGQGVAQYF. The CDR3 DNA follows: TGTGCCAGCAGTTTACTGGGACAGGGTGTGGCCCAGTACTTC. The complete variable domain, with remaining parts taken from reference TRBV28 and TRBJ2-5, reads DVKVTQSSRYLVKRTGEKVFLECVQDMDHENMFWYRQDPGLGLRLIYFSYDVKMKEKGDIPEGYSVSREKKERFSLILESASTNQTSMYLCASSLLGQGVAQYFGPGTRLLVL.

This chain joins TRBV3-1 and TRBJ1-2; D gene ambiguous. The V end lost 0 bases, the J end lost 7 bases, and 12 bases lay between the germline ends. This CDR3 comprises 14 residues. The V gene's germline CDR1 is LGHDT and CDR2 YNNKEL (reference sequence). The CDR3 DNA is TGTGCCAGCAGCCAAGATGAAAGGGCGGGTGGCTACACCTTC. Translating it yields CASSQDERAGGYTF.

This chain connects TRBV2 to TRBJ2-2; D is unresolved. Trimming took off 0 bases at V and 4 bases at J, with 3 bases between the two ends. Germline CDR1 reads SNHLY; CDR2 reads FYNNEI. This CDR3 is built from 13 residues. CDR3 protein: CASSEALTGELFF. The DNA for the CDR3 is TGTGCCAGCAGTGAAGCGCTCACCGGGGAGCTGTTTTTT.

The chain employs TRBV19 and TRBJ1-1, with D uncertain. Germline V gene lookup returns CDR1 LNHDA and CDR2 SQIVND (reference sequence). The CDR3 consists of 14 residues. Trimming removed 7 bases from V and 1 base from J, with 13 bases in between. The CDR3 spells CASIMGSGNTEAFF. The CDR3 bases are TGTGCCAGTATTATGGGGTCTGGGAACACTGAAGCTTTCTTT.

This clonotype was picked up many times. The V and J genes are TRBV30 and TRBJ2-7; tentatively, D is TRBD1 (8 bases). CDR3 size: 14 residues. V gave up 2 bases and J gave up 2 bases, with 13 bases separating them. CDR1 is GTSNPN and CDR2 is SVGIG in the germline V gene (reference sequence). The CDR3 is CAWSTGGVTYEQYF. In nucleotides, the CDR3 is TGTGCCTGGAGTACAGGGGGGGTGACCTACGAGCAGTACTTC.

This clonotype was detected ten times or more. This chain links TRBV20-1 with TRBJ2-5, with D maybe TRBD2 (7 bases). The V end was cut by 3 bases, the J end by 5 bases, with 13 bases between. Looked up from germline, CDR1 is DFQATT and CDR2 is SNEGSKA (reference sequence). CDR3 length: 13 amino acids. CDR3 sequence (DNA): TGCAGTGCTAGGTCGGGGGGCCAGGAGACCCAGTACTTC. Protein product: CSARSGGQETQYF.

This clonotype was recorded many times. The V call is TRBV28, the J call TRBJ1-5; D remains unclear. This CDR3 is 12 amino acids long. Germline-derived CDR1 and CDR2 are MDHEN and SYDVKM. With 2 bases removed from V and 8 bases from J, the gap between germline ends came to 7 bases. CDR3 bases: TGTGCCAGCAGTTTAGAAGGGAAGCCCCAGCATTTT. As protein: CASSLEGKPQHF.

The rearrangement uses TRBV12-3 or TRBV12-4 and TRBJ1-1, with D hard to call. There are 12 residues in the CDR3. Trimming removed 3 bases at V and 6 bases at J, with 8 bases between. The CDR3 region is CASSFWTAEAFF. CDR3 DNA: TGTGCCAGCAGTTTTTGGACGGCTGAAGCTTTCTTT.